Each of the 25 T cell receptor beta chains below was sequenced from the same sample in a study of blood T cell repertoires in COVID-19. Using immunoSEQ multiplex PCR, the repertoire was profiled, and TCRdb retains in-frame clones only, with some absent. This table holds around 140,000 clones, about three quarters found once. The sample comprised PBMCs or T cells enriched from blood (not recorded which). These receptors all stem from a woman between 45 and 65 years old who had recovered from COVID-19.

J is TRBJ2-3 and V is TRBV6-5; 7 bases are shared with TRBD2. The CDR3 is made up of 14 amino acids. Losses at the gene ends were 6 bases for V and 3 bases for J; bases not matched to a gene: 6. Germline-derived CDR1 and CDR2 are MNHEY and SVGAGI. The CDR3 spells CASSKSGVTDTQYF. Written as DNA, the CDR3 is TGTGCCAGCAGCAAGAGCGGGGTAACAGATACGCAGTATTTT.

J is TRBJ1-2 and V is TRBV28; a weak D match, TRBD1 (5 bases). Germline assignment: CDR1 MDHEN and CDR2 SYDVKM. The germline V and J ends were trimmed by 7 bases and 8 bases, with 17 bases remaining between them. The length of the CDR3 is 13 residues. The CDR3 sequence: CASTPSAGEGYTF. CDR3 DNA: TGTGCCAGCACCCCTTCCGCGGGGGAAGGCTACACCTTC.

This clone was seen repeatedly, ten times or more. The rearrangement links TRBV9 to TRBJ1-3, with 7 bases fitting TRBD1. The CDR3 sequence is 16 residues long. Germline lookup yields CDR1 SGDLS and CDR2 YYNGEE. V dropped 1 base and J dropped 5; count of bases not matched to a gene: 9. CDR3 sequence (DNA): TGTGCCAGCAGCGTACCAGTAGGACAGGACCGAAACACCATATATTTT. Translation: CASSVPVGQDRNTIYF.

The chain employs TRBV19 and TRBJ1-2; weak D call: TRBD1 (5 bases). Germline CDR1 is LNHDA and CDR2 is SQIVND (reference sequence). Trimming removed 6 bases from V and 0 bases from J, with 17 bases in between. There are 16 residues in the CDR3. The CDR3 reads CASRQVGAATNYGYTF. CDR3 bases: TGTGCCAGTAGACAGGTTGGGGCAGCAACTAACTATGGCTACACCTTC.

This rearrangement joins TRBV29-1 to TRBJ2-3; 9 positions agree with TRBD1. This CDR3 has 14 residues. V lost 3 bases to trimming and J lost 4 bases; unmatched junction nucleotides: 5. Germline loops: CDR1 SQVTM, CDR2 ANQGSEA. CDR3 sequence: CSVEGDRVPDTQYF. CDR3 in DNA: TGCAGCGTTGAGGGGGACAGGGTACCAGATACGCAGTATTTT.

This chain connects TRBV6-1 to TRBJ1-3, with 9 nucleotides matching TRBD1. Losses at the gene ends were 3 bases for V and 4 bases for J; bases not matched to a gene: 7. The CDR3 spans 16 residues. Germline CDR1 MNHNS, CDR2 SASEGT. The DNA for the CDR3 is TGTGCCAGCAGTGAGGGACAGGGAAGTTCCGGAAACACCATATATTTT. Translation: CASSEGQGSSGNTIYF.

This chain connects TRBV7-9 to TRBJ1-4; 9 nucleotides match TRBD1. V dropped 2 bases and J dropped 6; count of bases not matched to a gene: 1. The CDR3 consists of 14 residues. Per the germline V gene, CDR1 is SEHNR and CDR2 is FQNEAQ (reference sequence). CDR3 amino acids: CASSLNRGHEKLFF. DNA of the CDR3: TGTGCCAGCAGCTTAAACAGGGGGCATGAAAAACTGTTTTTT.

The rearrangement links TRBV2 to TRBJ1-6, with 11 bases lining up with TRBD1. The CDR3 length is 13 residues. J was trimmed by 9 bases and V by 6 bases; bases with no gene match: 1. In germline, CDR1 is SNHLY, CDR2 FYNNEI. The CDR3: CASRGTGGSPLHF. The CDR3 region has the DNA TGTGCCAGCAGAGGGACAGGGGGTTCACCCCTCCACTTT.

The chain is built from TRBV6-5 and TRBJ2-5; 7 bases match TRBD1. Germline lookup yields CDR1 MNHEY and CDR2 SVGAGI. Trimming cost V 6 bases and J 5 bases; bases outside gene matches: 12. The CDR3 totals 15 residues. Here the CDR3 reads CASRKPTGSRETQYF. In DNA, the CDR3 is TGTGCCAGCAGGAAGCCGACAGGGAGTCGGGAGACCCAGTACTTC.

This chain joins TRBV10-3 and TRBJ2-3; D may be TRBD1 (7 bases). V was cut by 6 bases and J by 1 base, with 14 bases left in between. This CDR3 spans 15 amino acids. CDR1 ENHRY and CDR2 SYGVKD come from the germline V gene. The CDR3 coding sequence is TGTGCCATCAGCTACGACAGGGAGGGCACAGATACGCAGTATTTT. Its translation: CAISYDREGTDTQYF.

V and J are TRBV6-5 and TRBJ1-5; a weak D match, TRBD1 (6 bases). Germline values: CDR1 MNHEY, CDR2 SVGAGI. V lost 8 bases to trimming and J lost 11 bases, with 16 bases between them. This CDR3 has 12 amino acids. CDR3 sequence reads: CASSARGPSQHF. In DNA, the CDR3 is TGTGCCAGCTCTGCCAGGGGCCCGTCCCAGCATTTT.

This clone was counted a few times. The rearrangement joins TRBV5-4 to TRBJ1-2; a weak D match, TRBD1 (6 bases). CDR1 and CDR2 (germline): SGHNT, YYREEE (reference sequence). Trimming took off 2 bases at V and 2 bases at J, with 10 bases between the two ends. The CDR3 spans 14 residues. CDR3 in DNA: TGTGCCAGCAGCTTTACTACAGGGAACTATGGCTACACCTTC. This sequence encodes CASSFTTGNYGYTF.

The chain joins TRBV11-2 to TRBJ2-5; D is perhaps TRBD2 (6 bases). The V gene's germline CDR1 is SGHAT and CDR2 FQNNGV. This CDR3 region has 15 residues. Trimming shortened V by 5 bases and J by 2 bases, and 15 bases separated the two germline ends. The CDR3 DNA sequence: TGTGCCAGCAGCCCACCGGGACTTACTCAAGAGACCCAGTACTTC. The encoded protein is CASSPPGLTQETQYF. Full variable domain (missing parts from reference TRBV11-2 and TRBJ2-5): EAGVAQSPRYKIIEKRQSVAFWCNPISGHATLYWYQQILGQGPKLLIQFQNNGVVDDSQLPKDRFSAERLKGVDSTLKIQPAKLEDSAVYLCASSPPGLTQETQYFGPGTRLLVL.

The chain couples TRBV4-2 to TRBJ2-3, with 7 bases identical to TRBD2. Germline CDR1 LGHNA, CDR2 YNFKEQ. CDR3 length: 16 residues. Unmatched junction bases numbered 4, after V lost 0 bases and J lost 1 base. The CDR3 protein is CASSQERGSGTDTQYF. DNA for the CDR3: TGTGCCAGCAGCCAAGAGCGGGGGTCGGGCACAGATACGCAGTATTTT.

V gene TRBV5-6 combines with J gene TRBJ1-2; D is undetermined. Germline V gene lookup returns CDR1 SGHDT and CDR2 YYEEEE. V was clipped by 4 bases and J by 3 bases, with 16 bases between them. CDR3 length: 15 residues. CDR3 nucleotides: TGTGCCAGCAGCGAGGGATCGGAAGATTACTATGGCTACACCTTC. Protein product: CASSEGSEDYYGYTF.

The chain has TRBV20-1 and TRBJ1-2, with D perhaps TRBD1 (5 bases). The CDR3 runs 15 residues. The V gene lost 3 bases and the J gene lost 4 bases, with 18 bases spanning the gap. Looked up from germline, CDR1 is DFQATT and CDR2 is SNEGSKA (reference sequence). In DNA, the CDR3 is TGCAGTGCTAGTCAGCAGGGTGCCCCCTTCTATGGCTACACCTTC. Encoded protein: CSASQQGAPFYGYTF.

The CDR3, as DNA: TGTGCCAGCAGTGAGACAGGACTTCAACACTATGGCTACACCTTC. This codes for CASSETGLQHYGYTF. The V call is TRBV6-1, the J call TRBJ1-2; D is perhaps TRBD1 (6 bases). The V end was cut by 3 bases, the J end by 3 bases, with 14 bases between. The CDR3 sequence is 15 residues long. The germline gives CDR1 MNHNS, CDR2 SASEGT.

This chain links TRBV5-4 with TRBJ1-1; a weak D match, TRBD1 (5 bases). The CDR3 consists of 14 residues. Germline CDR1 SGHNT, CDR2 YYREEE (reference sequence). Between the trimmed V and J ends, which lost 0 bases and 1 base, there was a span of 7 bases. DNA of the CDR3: TGTGCCAGCAGCTTGGACAGGTCGAACACTGAAGCTTTCTTT. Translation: CASSLDRSNTEAFF.

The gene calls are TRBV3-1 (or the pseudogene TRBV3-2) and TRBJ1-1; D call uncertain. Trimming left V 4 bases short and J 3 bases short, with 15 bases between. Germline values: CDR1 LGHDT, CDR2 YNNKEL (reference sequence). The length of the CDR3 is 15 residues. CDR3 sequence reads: CASSRSPRRDTEAFF. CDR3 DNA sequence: TGTGCCAGCAGCCGGTCCCCCCGCCGGGACACTGAAGCTTTCTTT.

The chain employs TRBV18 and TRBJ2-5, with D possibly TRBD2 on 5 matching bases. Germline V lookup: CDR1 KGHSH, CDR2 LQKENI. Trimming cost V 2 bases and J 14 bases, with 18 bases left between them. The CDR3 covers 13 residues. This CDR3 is CASSPGSDAPGYF. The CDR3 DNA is TGTGCCAGCTCACCAGGGTCTGACGCACCGGGATACTTC.

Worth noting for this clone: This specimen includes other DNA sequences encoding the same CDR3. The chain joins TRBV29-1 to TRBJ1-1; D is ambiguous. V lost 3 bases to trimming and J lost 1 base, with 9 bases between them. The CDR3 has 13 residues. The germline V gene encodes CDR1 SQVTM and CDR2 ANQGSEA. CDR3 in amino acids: CSVDGRGNTEAFF. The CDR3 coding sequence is TGCAGCGTTGACGGACGGGGGAACACTGAAGCTTTCTTT. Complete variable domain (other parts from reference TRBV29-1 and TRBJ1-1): SAVISQKPSRDICQRGTSLTIQCQVDSQVTMMFWYRQQPGQSLTLIATANQGSEATYESGFVIDKFPISRPNLTFSTLTVSNMSPEDSSIYLCSVDGRGNTEAFFGQGTRLTVV.

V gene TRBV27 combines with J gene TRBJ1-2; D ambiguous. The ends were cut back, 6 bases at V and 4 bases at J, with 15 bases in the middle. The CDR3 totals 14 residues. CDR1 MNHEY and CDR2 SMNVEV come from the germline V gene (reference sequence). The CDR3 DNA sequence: TGTGCCAGCAGACCGGGAGAAATACCCTATGGCTACACCTTC. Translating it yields CASRPGEIPYGYTF.

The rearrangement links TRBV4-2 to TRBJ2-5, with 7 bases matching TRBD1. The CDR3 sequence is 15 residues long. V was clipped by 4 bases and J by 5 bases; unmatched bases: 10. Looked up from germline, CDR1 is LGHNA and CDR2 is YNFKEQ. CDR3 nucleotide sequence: TGTGCCAGCAGCCTTTCGGCACAGGGGACGGAGACCCAGTACTTC. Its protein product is CASSLSAQGTETQYF.

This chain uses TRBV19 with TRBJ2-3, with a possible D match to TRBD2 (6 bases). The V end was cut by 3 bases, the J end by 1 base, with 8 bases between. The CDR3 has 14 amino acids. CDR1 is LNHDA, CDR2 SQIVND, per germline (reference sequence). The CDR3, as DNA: TGTGCCAGTAGTATGGAGGGCCGCACAGATACGCAGTATTTT. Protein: CASSMEGRTDTQYF.

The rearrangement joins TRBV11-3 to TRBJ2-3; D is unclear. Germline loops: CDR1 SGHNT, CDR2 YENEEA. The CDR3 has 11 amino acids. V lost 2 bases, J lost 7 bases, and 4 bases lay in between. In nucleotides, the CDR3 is TGTGCCAGCAGCTTATCGTATACGCAGTATTTT. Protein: CASSLSYTQYF.